This T cell receptor beta chain was sequenced in a study of blood T cell repertoires in COVID-19. Study-level background: Italy, Spain and the United States were the sources of the convalescent and acute COVID-19 samples. T cells, B-cell-depleted T cells, or PBMCs provided the cDNA or gDNA that served as material.

Participants, about 18 to 90 years old, spanned 25 or so US areas. The recovered donors of Cohort 3 showed two negative PCRs, clearance, or symptom resolution. The data were produced by immunoSEQ multiplex PCR, yet TCRdb's version contains in-frame clones alone and is incomplete. The table lists fewer than 350,000 clones, about nine tenths of them singletons. The V and J ends lost 4 bases and 3 bases, in that order; junction bases with no gene match: 5. The CDR3 runs 14 residues. Germline-derived CDR1 and CDR2 are MNHEY and SVGEGT. This sequence was found in a man aged 55 to 70 who had recovered from COVID-19. Material: PBMCs or T cells enriched from blood (not recorded which). The genes are TRBV6-2 or TRBV6-3 and TRBJ2-7; 8 nucleotides line up with TRBD2. The CDR3 loop is CASSFIAGSYEQYF. The CDR3 nucleotides are TGTGCCAGCAGTTTCATAGCGGGGAGCTACGAGCAGTACTTC.